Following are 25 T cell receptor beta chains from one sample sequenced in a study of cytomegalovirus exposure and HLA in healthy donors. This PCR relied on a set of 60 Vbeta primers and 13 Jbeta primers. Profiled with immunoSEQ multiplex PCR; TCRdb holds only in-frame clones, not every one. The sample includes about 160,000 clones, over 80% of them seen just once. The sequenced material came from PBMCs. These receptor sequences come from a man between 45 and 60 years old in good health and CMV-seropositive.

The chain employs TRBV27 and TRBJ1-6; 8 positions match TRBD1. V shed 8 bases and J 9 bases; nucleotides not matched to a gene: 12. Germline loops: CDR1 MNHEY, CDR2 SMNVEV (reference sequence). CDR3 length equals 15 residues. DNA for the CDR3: TGTGCCAGCTCCGGACAGGGAGCAATTTTTTCACCCCTCCACTTT. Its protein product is CASSGQGAIFSPLHF.

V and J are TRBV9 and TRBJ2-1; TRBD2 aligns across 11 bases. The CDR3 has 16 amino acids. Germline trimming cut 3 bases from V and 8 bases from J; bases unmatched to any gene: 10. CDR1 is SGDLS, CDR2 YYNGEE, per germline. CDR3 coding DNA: TGTGCCAGCAGCGAAACTCCGGGACTAGCGGTAGATGAGCAGTTCTTC. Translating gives CASSETPGLAVDEQFF. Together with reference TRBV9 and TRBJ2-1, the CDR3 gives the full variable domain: DSGVTQTPKHLITATGQRVTLRCSPRSGDLSVYWYQQSLDQGLQFLIQYYNGEERAKGNILERFSAQQFPDLHSELNLSSLELGDSALYFCASSETPGLAVDEQFFGPGTRLTVL.

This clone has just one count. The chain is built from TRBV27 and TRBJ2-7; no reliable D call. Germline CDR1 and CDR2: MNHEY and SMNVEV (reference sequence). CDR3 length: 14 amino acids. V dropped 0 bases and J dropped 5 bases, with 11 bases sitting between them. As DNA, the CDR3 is TGTGCCAGCAGTTTATCCAGGTGGTTCGACGAGCAGTACTTC. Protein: CASSLSRWFDEQYF.

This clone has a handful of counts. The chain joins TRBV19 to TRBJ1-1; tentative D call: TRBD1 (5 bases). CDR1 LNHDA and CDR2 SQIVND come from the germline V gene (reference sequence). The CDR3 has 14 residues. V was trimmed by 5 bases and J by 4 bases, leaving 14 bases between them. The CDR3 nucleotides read TGTGCCAGTAGTCCCCCGGGGGTGGGCACTGAAGCTTTCTTT. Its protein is CASSPPGVGTEAFF.

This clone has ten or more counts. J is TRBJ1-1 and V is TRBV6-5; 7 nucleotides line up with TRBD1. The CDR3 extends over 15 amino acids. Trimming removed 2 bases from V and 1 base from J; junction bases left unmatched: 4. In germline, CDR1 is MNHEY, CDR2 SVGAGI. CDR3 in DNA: TGTGCCAGCAGTTACCGTCCAGGGGGGAACACTGAAGCTTTCTTT. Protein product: CASSYRPGGNTEAFF.

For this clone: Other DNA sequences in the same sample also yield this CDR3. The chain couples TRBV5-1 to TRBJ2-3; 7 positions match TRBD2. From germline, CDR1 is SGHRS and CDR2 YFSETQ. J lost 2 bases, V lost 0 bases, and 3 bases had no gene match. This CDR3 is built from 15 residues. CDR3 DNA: TGCGCCAGCAGCTTGGCCGGGGGGTCCACAGATACGCAGTATTTT. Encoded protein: CASSLAGGSTDTQYF. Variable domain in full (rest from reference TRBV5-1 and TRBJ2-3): KAGVTQTPRYLIKTRGQQVTLSCSPISGHRSVSWYQQTPGQGLQFLFEYFSETQRNKGNFPGRFSGRQFSNSRSEMNVSTLELGDSALYLCASSLAGGSTDTQYFGPGTRLTVL.

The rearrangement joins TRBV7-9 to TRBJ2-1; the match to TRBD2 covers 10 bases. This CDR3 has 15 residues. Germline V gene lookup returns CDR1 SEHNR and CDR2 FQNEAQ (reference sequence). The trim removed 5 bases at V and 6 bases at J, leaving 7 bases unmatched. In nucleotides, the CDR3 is TGTGCCAGCAGCCAAGGACTAGCGGCCATCAATGAGCAGTTCTTC. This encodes CASSQGLAAINEQFF.

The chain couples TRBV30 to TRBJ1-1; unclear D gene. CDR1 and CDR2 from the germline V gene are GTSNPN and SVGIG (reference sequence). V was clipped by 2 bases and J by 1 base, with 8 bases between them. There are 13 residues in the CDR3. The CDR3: CAWSPGRNTEAFF. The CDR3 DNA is TGTGCCTGGAGTCCCGGGAGGAACACTGAAGCTTTCTTT.

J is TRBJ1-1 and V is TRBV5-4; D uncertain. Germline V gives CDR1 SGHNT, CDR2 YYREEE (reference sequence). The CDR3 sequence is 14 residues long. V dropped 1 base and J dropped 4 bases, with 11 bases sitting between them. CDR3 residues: CASSLTIGGTEAFF. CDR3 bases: TGTGCCAGCAGCTTGACGATTGGAGGCACTGAAGCTTTCTTT. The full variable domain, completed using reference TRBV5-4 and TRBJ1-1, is ETGVTQSPTHLIKTRGQQVTLRCSSQSGHNTVSWYQQALGQGPQFIFQYYREEENGRGNFPPRFSGLQFPNYSSELNVNALELDDSALYLCASSLTIGGTEAFFGQGTRLTVV.

In nucleotides, the CDR3 is TGTGCCAGCAGCACCAGGGGAGGGAGATTAGTCACAGATACGCAGTATTTT. This codes for CASSTRGGRLVTDTQYF. The genes are TRBV7-2 and TRBJ2-3; D perhaps matches TRBD2 (7 bases). The CDR3 sequence is 17 residues long. Trimming cost V 5 bases and J 2 bases, with 20 bases left between them. Germline lookup yields CDR1 SGHTA and CDR2 FQGNSA.

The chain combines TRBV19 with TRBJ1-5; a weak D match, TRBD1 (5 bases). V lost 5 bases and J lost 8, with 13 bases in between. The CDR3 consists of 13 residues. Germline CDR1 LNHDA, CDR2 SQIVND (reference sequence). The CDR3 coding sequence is TGTGCCAGTAGTGGGGACTCTTGGAAGCCCCAGCATTTT. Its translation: CASSGDSWKPQHF.

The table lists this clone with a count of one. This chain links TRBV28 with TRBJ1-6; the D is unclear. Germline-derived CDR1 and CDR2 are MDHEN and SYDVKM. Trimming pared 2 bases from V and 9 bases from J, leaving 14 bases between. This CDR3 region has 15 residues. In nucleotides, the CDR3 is TGTGCCAGCAGTTTACAAGAGGGAGGAGGTTCACCCCTCCACTTT. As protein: CASSLQEGGGSPLHF.

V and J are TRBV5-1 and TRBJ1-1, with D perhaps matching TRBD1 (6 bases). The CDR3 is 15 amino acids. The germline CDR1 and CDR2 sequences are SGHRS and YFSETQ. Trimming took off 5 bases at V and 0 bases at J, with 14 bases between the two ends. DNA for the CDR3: TGCGCCAGCAGGGGTGGTGGGGGCATGAACACTGAAGCTTTCTTT. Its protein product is CASRGGGGMNTEAFF.

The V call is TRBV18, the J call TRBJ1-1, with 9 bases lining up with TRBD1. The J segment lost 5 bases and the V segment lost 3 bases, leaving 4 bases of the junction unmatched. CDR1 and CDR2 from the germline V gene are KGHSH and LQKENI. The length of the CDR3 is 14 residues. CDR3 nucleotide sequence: TGTGCCAGCTCACCCACAGGGGGCTTTACTGAAGCTTTCTTT. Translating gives CASSPTGGFTEAFF.

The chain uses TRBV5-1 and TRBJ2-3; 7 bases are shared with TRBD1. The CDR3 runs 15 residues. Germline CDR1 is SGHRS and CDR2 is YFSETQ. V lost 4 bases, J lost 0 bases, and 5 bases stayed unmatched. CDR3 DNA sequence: TGCGCCAGCAGCCAGGGACAGATTAGCACAGATACGCAGTATTTT. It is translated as CASSQGQISTDTQYF.

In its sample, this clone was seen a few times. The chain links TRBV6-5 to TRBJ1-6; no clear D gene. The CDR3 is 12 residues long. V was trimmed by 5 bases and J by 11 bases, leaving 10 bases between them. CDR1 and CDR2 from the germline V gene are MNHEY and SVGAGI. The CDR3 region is CASSPIRAPLHF. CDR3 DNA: TGTGCCAGCAGTCCAATCCGGGCACCCCTCCACTTT.

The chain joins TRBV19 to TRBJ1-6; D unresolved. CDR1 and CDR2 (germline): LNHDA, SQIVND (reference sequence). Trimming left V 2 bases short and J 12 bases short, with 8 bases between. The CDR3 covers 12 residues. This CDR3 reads CASSIMSKPLHF. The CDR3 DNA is TGTGCCAGTAGTATAATGAGCAAACCCCTCCACTTT. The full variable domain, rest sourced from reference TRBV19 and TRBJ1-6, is DGGITQSPKYLFRKEGQNVTLSCEQNLNHDAMYWYRQDPGQGLRLIYYSQIVNDFQKGDIAEGYSVSREKKESFPLTVTSAQKNPTAFYLCASSIMSKPLHFGNGTRLTVT.

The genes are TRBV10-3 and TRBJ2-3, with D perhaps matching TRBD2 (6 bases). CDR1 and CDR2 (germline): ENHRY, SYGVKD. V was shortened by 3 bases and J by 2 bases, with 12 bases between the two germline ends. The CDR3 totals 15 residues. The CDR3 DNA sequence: TGTGCCATCAGTGACTTAAGGGACTTCACAGATACGCAGTATTTT. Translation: CAISDLRDFTDTQYF.

CDR3 in amino acids: CASSLARGGSYNEQFF. In nucleotides, the CDR3 is TGTGCCAGCAGTTTGGCGCGCGGGGGATCCTACAATGAGCAGTTCTTC. J is TRBJ2-1 and V is TRBV28; 7 nucleotides match TRBD2. CDR1 and CDR2 (germline): MDHEN, SYDVKM. The V gene end was trimmed by 3 bases and the J gene end by 1 base; junction bases not matched to a gene: 6. The CDR3 has 16 residues.

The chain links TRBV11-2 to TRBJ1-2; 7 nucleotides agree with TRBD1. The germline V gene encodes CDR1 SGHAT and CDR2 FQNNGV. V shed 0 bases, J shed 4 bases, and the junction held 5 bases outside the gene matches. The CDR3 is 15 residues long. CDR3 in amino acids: CASSLDKGGGYGYTF. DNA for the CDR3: TGTGCCAGCAGCTTAGATAAAGGGGGCGGCTATGGCTACACCTTC.

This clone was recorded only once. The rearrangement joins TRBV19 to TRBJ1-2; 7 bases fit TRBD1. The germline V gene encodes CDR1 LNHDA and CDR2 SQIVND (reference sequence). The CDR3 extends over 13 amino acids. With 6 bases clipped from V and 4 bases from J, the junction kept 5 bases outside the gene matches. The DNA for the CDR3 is TGTGCCAGTAGGGAACAGGGGATCTATGGCTACACCTTC. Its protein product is CASREQGIYGYTF.

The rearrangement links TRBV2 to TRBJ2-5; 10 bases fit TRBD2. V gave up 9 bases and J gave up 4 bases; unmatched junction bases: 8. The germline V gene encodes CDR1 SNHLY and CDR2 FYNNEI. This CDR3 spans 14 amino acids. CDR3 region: CASSSSGRAETQYF. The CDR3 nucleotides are TGTGCCAGTAGCTCTAGCGGGAGAGCAGAGACCCAGTACTTC.

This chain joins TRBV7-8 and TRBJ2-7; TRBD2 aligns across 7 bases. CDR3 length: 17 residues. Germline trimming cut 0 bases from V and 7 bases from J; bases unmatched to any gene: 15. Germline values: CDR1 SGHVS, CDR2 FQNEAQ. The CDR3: CASSLAGGWRNQGEQYF. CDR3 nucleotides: TGTGCCAGCAGCTTAGCGGGGGGGTGGCGGAACCAGGGTGAGCAGTACTTC.

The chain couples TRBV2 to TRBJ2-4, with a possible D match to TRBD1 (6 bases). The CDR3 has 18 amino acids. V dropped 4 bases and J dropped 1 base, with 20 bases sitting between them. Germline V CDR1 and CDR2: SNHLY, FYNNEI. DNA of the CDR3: TGTGCCAGCAGTGGCACCGGGACATACTTTTGGGCCAAAAACATTCAGTACTTC. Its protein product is CASSGTGTYFWAKNIQYF.

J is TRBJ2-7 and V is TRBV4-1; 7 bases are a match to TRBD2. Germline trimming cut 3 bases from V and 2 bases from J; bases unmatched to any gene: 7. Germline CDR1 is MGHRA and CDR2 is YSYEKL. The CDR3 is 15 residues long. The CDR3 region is CASSQGGGLAYEQYF. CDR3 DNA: TGCGCCAGCAGCCAGGGGGGGGGATTAGCCTACGAGCAGTACTTC.